This record looks at one TCR beta chain sequence and its context. The CDR3 has 15 amino acids. V lost 4 bases and J lost 0, with 10 bases in between. The germline V gene has CDR1 LNHDA and CDR2 SQIVND (reference sequence). Methods used by the authors: Reference gene primer amplification gave estimated nucleated cell counts. Profiling relied on immunoSEQ multiplex PCR, and the TCRdb table lists in-frame clones only, not all of them. V and J calls and clone size are copied from that table; D and trimming were computed from the DNA. The profile covers under 400,000 clones, with around 87% appearing a single time and roughly 6.8% taken by the ten largest. The sample comes from a study of blood T cell repertoires in COVID-19. Study overall: Material from acute and convalescent COVID-19 was sourced from the United States, Italy and Spain. PBMCs, B-cell-depleted T cells, or T cells were the source of the cDNA or gDNA that made up the material.

The sequenced sample was peripheral blood. The sequence was collected from a man aged 18 to 35 with active or convalescent COVID-19. V usage is TRBV19 and J usage is TRBJ1-3; D may be TRBD1 (6 bases). The CDR3 loop is CASSRDRFSGNTIYF. The CDR3 DNA reads TGTGCCAGTAGTAGAGACAGGTTCTCTGGAAACACCATATATTTT.